These 12 T cell receptor beta chains share one sample of origin, sequenced in a study of control samples from healthy donors and cancer patients. Libraries were prepared by immunoSEQ multiplex PCR; TCRdb keeps only in-frame clonotypes and omits some of them. The data hold 90,000 to 150,000 clones, with more than 70% observed a single time. Sequencing was carried out using blood. The receptors here all came from a man aged 35 to 55 in good health.

This clone was seen just once. The J gene is TRBJ1-1, the V gene TRBV28, with D hard to call. Germline CDR1 reads MDHEN; CDR2 reads SYDVKM. CDR3 length: 13 residues. V was trimmed by 6 bases and J by 0 bases, leaving 8 bases between them. In DNA, the CDR3 is TGTGCCAGCAGGGACTCCTTGAACACTGAAGCTTTCTTT. It encodes CASRDSLNTEAFF.

The chain is built from TRBV6-6 and TRBJ1-2, with TRBD1 identical over 11 bases. The V gene's germline CDR1 is MNHNY and CDR2 SVGAGI (reference sequence). J was trimmed by 8 bases and V by 0 bases; bases with no gene match: 5. This CDR3 contains 15 residues. For the CDR3, the DNA is TGTGCCAGCAGTTACTCAGCGGACAGGGGGCAGGGCTACACCTTC. Protein product: CASSYSADRGQGYTF.

This clone was counted a single time. The gene calls are TRBV24-1 and TRBJ2-3, with 11 positions matching TRBD2. The J segment lost 0 bases and the V segment lost 5 bases, leaving 3 bases of the junction unmatched. Germline V gene lookup returns CDR1 KGHDR and CDR2 SFDVKD. This CDR3 has 16 residues. DNA for the CDR3: TGTGCCACCAGTGGACTAGCGGGGAGAAGCACAGATACGCAGTATTTT. It yields the protein CATSGLAGRSTDTQYF.

The chain uses TRBV4-1 and TRBJ1-5, with 9 bases matching TRBD1. Germline loops: CDR1 MGHRA, CDR2 YSYEKL. Unmatched junction bases numbered 9, after V lost 10 bases and J lost 2 bases. This CDR3 comprises 15 residues. The CDR3 protein is CANLHRGHGNQPQHF. In nucleotides, the CDR3 is TGCGCCAACCTACACAGGGGGCACGGCAATCAGCCCCAGCATTTT.

This chain joins TRBV7-2 and TRBJ1-1, with D perhaps TRBD1 (5 bases). The CDR3 is made up of 14 amino acids. Germline CDR1 SGHTA, CDR2 FQGNSA. V lost 0 bases to trimming and J lost 4 bases, with 9 bases between them. CDR3 region: CASSLAGRGTEAFF. The CDR3 nucleotides are TGTGCCAGCAGCTTAGCGGGGCGGGGCACTGAAGCTTTCTTT.

This clone occurred a few times. The same CDR3 can be traced to other DNA sequences in this sample. This sequence joins TRBV5-4 and TRBJ1-1, with D perhaps TRBD1 (6 bases). Germline V gene sequence: CDR1 SGHNT, CDR2 YYREEE (reference sequence). Trimming cost V 4 bases and J 5 bases, with 12 bases left between them. This CDR3 is built from 13 residues. The CDR3 here is CASSGGGRTEAFF. CDR3 coding DNA: TGTGCCAGCAGCGGAGGGGGGAGGACTGAAGCTTTCTTT.

J is TRBJ1-6 and V is TRBV6-6; no clear D gene. CDR1 MNHNY and CDR2 SVGAGI come from the germline V gene (reference sequence). Trimming pared 8 bases from V and 5 bases from J, leaving 10 bases between. The CDR3 covers 13 residues. The CDR3 DNA follows: TGTGCCAGCGAACGGACCAATAATTCACCCCTCCACTTT. Its protein product is CASERTNNSPLHF.

The rearrangement uses TRBV19 and TRBJ2-6; D is possibly TRBD1 or TRBD2 (5 bases each). V gave up 1 base and J gave up 2 bases, with 6 bases separating them. The CDR3 covers 15 residues. The germline gives CDR1 LNHDA, CDR2 SQIVND (reference sequence). CDR3 nucleotides: TGTGCCAGTAGTATAGGAGGGGCTGGGGCCAACGTCCTGACTTTC. Its protein is CASSIGGAGANVLTF.

The genes are TRBV25-1 and TRBJ1-5; D is possibly TRBD1 (5 bases). Trimming pared 4 bases from V and 9 bases from J, leaving 16 bases between. The CDR3 covers 14 residues. The germline gives CDR1 MGHDK, CDR2 SYGVNS. CDR3 amino acids: CASSGHGARVPQHF. The CDR3 DNA reads TGTGCCAGCAGTGGACATGGGGCAAGGGTGCCCCAGCATTTT.

In its sample, this clone was seen once. The chain carries TRBV11-3 and TRBJ2-5; D ambiguous. Germline V gives CDR1 SGHNT, CDR2 YENEEA. CDR3 size: 14 residues. V dropped 2 bases and J dropped 7 bases, with 14 bases sitting between them. The DNA of the CDR3 is TGTGCCAGCAGCTTATCTCTCCAATTAGGGACCCAGTACTTC. As protein: CASSLSLQLGTQYF.

V usage is TRBV24-1 and J usage is TRBJ1-2; possibly TRBD1 for D (6 bases). The CDR3 is 12 residues long. Germline CDR1 KGHDR, CDR2 SFDVKD. The V gene lost 4 bases and the J gene lost 13 bases, with 15 bases spanning the gap. The CDR3 DNA reads TGTGCCACCAGTGACGGCCTGGGGGCCTGCACCTTC. As protein: CATSDGLGACTF.

The chain has TRBV12-5 and TRBJ1-2; D is ambiguous. V lost 5 bases and J 6 bases, leaving 19 bases between the germline ends. Germline CDR1 and CDR2: LGHNT and FRNRAP. The CDR3 has 15 amino acids. The CDR3 spells CASGPEVPMMDGYTF. The CDR3 DNA reads TGTGCTAGTGGTCCCGAGGTGCCAATGATGGATGGCTACACCTTC.